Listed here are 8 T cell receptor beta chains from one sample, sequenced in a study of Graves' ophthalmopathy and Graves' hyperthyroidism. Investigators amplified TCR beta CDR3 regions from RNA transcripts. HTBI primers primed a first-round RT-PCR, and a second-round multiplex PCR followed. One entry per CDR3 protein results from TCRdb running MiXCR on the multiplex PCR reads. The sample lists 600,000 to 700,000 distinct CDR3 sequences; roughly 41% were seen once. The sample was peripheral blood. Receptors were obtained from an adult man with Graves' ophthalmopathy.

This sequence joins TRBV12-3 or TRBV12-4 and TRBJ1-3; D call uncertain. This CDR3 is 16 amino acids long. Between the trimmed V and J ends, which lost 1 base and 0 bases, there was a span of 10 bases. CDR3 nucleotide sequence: TGTGCCAGCAGTTTAGGGAGGATGTACTCTGGAAACACCATATATTTT. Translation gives CASSLGRMYSGNTIYF.

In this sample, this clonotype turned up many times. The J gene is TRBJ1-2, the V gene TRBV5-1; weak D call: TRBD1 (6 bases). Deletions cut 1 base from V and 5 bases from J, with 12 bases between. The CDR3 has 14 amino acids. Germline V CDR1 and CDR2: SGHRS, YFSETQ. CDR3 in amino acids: CASSLSGGLYGYTF. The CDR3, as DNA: TGCGCCAGCAGCTTGTCTGGGGGGCTGTATGGCTACACCTTC. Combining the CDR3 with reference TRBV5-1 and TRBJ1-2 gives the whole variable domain KAGVTQTPRYLIKTRGQQVTLSCSPISGHRSVSWYQQTPGQGLQFLFEYFSETQRNKGNFPGRFSGRQFSNSRSEMNVSTLELGDSALYLCASSLSGGLYGYTFGSGTRLTVV.

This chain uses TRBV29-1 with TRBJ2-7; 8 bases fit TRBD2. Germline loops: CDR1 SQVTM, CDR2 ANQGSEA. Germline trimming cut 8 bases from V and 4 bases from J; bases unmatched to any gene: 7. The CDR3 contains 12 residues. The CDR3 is CSLVAGRYEQYF. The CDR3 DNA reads TGCAGCTTGGTAGCGGGGCGATACGAGCAGTACTTC.

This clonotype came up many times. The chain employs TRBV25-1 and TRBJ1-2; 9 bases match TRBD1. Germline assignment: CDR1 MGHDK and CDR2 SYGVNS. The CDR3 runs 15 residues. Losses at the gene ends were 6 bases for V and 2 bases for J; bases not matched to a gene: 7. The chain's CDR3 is CASRTTGTGNYGYTF. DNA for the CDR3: TGTGCCAGCAGGACAACCGGGACAGGGAACTATGGCTACACCTTC.

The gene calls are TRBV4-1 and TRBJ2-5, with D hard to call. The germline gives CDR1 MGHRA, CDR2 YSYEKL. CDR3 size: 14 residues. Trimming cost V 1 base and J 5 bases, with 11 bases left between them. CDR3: CASSQAGIRETQYF. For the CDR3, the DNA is TGCGCCAGCAGCCAAGCAGGTATTAGGGAGACCCAGTACTTC.

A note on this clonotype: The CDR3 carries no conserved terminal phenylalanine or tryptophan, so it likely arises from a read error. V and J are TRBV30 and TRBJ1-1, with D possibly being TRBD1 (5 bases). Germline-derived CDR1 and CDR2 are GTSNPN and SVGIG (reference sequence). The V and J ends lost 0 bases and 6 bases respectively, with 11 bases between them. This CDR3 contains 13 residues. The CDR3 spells CAWSVQVGAEAFS. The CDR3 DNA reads TGTGCCTGGAGTGTACAGGTCGGTGCTGAAGCTTTCTCT.

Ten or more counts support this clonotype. The CDR3 is CSVDLSGDTEAFF. The CDR3 DNA is TGCAGCGTTGATTTGTCGGGGGACACTGAAGCTTTCTTT. The chain carries TRBV29-1 and TRBJ1-1; D may be TRBD1 (5 bases). Trimming left V 3 bases short and J 3 bases short, with 11 bases between. The CDR3 has 13 residues. Germline V gene sequence: CDR1 SQVTM, CDR2 ANQGSEA.

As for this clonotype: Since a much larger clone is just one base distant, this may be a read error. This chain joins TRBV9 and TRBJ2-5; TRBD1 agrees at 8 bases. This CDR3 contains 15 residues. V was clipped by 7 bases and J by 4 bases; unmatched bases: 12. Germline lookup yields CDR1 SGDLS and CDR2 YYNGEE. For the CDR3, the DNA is TGTGCCAGCGGCATGGGACAGGACGGTGGAGAGACCCAGTACTTC. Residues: CASGMGQDGGETQYF.